Sequencing of this T cell receptor beta chain was carried out in a study of cytomegalovirus exposure and HLA in healthy donors. Findings and limits, study-wide: Most CMV-associated TCR beta chains appeared HLA-restricted in a later analysis. Presence/absence analyses assumed roughly uniform sequencing depth across donors.

PCR was performed using 60 Vbeta and 13 Jbeta primers. Generated by immunoSEQ multiplex PCR, the TCRdb table keeps only in-frame clones and is missing some. The table has approximately 170,000 clones, 80% to 85% seen once. Note on this clone: The antigen remains unidentified.

Germline CDR1 ENHRY, CDR2 SYGVKD. This CDR3 has 15 amino acids. Trimming took 0 bases from V and 5 from J; bases not matched to a gene: 6. It was healthy bone marrow donors who served as donors. V usage is TRBV10-3 and J usage is TRBJ2-7, with 8 positions matching TRBD1. The sample was PBMCs. The TCR originated in a male donor in good health and CMV-seronegative. CDR3 coding DNA: TGTGCCATCAGTGAGTCCCCGGGACAGGCCCACGAGCAGTACTTC. Translating gives CAISESPGQAHEQYF.